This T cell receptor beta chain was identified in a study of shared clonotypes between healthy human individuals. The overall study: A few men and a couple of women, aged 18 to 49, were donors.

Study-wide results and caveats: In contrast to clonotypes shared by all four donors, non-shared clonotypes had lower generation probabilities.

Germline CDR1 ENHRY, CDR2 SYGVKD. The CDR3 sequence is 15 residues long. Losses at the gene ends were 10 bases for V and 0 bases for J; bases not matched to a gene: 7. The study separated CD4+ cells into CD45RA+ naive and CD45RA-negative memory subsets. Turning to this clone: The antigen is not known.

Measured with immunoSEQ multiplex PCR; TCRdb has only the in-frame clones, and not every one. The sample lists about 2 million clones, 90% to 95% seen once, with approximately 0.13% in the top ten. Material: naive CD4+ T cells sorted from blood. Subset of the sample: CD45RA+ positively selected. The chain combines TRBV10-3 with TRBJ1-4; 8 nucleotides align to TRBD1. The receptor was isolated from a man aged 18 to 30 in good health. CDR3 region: CATGQGLTTNEKLFF. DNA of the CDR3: TGTGCCACCGGACAGGGACTAACAACTAATGAAAAACTGTTTTTT.